The 3 T cell receptor beta chains listed next were all sequenced from one sample in a study of beta chain features in type 1 diabetes. Expressed TCRB transcripts were sequenced because the isolated RNA had all been reverse transcribed beforehand. Clones were read by immunoSEQ multiplex PCR, and TCRdb kept only the in-frame ones, dropping some. The repertoire has 300,000 to 350,000 clones, approximately 13% of them found once; the top ten carry about 0.016%. Their specific antigens are unknown. Study conclusions and caveats: Researchers report that Type 1 diabetes patients had moderately but significantly shorter TCRB CDR3s across all four CD4+ subsets.

Sequences were obtained from naive CD4+ T cells from blood. The receptors were sampled from a woman aged 18-29 years with type 1 diabetes.

This clone appeared a few times. V gene TRBV21-1 combines with J gene TRBJ2-1; the table's D call of TRBD2 was not tested on the DNA. TRBV21-1 is termed a pseudogene. The CDR3 is 15 amino acids. CDR3 DNA: TGTGCCAGCAGACACCTAGGATTCTCCTACAATGAGCAGTTCTTC. As protein: CASRHLGFSYNEQFF.

This clone appeared a few times. The chain links TRBV27 to TRBJ1-1; 10 bases line up with TRBD1. Germline loops: CDR1 MNHEY, CDR2 SMNVEV (reference sequence). The length of the CDR3 is 14 residues. Trimming at V came to 6 bases and at J to 5 bases, leaving 6 bases not matched to a gene. The DNA for the CDR3 is TGTGCCAGCAGGCAGACAGGGGGCGAAACTGAAGCTTTCTTT. It encodes CASRQTGGETEAFF.

The V call is TRBV5-4, the J call TRBJ2-7, with 8 bases that match TRBD1. Trimming cost V 4 bases and J 6 bases; bases outside gene matches: 3. Germline CDR1 SGHNT, CDR2 YYREEE (reference sequence). The CDR3 runs to 12 residues. CDR3 loop: CASSSTGGEQYV. CDR3 sequence (DNA): TGTGCCAGCAGCAGCACAGGGGGCGAGCAGTACGTC.